The sequence of this TCR beta chain was determined in a study of shared clonotypes between healthy human individuals. Background on the study: CD8 memory received one plate per donor, CD8 naive two, CD4 memory three and CD4 naive three. Regarding the study as a whole: Naive subsets typically showed greater estimated richness than memory subsets. Sampling included only blood; tissue repertoires likely differ.

Losses at the gene ends were 4 bases for V and 0 bases for J; bases not matched to a gene: 2. This CDR3 spans 15 amino acids. Germline V gene data show CDR1 as MNHEY and CDR2 as SMNVEV (reference sequence). Splitting of each subset's genomic DNA was done evenly across several immunoSEQ plates. Clones were sequenced by immunoSEQ multiplex PCR, and TCRdb holds only the in-frame ones, with some missing. The repertoire holds hundreds of thousands of clones, with almost 95% as singletons. Concerning this clone: As yet, its antigen is unknown. Other nucleotide sequences from this sample produce the same CDR3.

Terminally differentiated effector memory CD45RA+ cells were excluded from the naive CD8 cells, which were CD45RO-negative and positively selected for CCR7. The TCR comes from a man in his thirties or forties in good health. This rearrangement joins TRBV27 to TRBJ2-1, with 8 bases matching TRBD2. Sequencing was done on a sample of naive CD8+ T cells sorted from blood. CDR3 nucleotides: TGTGCCAGCAGTTCCAGCGGGAGCTCCTACAATGAGCAGTTCTTC. Protein product: CASSSSGSSYNEQFF.